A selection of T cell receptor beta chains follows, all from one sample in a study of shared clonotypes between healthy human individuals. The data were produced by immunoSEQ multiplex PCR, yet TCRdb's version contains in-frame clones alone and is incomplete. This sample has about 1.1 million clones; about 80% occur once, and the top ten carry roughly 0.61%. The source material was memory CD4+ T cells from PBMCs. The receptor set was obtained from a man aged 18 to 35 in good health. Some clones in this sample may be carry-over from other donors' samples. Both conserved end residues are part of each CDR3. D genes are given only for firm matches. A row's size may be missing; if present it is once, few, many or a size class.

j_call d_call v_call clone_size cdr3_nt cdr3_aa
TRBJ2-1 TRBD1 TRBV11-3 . TGTGCCAGCAGCTCCGGACAGGGTAGTGTTCGAGACAATGAGCAGTTCTTC CASSSGQGSVRDNEQFF
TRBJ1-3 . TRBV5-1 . TGCGCCAGCAGCCTCGTAGGATTCGGAAACACCATATATTTT CASSLVGFGNTIYF
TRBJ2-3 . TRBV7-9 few TGTGCCAGCAGCTTAGCCCGTCTAGGCTTAACAGATACGCAGTATTTT CASSLARLGLTDTQYF
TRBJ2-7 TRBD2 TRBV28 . TGTGCCAGCAGCCCGCCCCTAGATAGCGGGCGGACCTACGAGCAGTACTTC CASSPPLDSGRTYEQYF
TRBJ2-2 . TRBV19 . TGTGCCAGTAGTACATGGACTTTGAGCACCGGGGAGCTGTTTTTT CASSTWTLSTGELFF
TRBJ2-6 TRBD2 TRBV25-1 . TGTGCCAGCAGTGCCGGACTAGCGGGTTACTCTGGGGCCAACGTCCTGACTTTC CASSAGLAGYSGANVLTF
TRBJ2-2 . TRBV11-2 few TGTGCCAGCAGCTTAGTCGGCCCGTACACCGGGGAGCTGTTTTTT CASSLVGPYTGELFF
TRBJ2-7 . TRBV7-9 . TGTGCCAGCAGCGCGGACGGCTACGAGCAGTACTTC CASSADGYEQYF
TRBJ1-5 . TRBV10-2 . TGCGCCAGCAGTGAGTCGAGCAGGAATCAGCCCCAGCATTTT CASSESSRNQPQHF
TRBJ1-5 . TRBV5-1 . TGCGCCAGCAGCTTGGGGCTCCCGATAGACAAGAGTCCCCAGCATTTT CASSLGLPIDKSPQHF
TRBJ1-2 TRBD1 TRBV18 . TGTGCCAGCTCACCAGGGACAGGGGATCACTATGGCTACACCTTC CASSPGTGDHYGYTF
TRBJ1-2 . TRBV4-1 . TGCGCCAGCAGCCCTTTGGAGGGATCTAACTATGGCTACACCTTC CASSPLEGSNYGYTF
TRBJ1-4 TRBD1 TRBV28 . TGTGCCAGCAGTCTGGACAGGGGGAGGGAAAAACTGTTTTTT CASSLDRGREKLFF
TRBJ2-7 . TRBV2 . TGTGCCAGCAGACTAGCTAACGAGCAGTACTTC CASRLANEQYF
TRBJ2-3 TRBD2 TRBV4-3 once TGCGCCAGCAGCCAAGGGGCTAGCGGCTCTAGCACAGATACGCAGTATTTT CASSQGASGSSTDTQYF